This T cell receptor (beta chain) is from a study of monozygotic twins with inflammatory bowel disease. Via template switching, UMIs carrying a 6-nucleotide sample barcode were introduced. Using the 5' RACE reads, TCRdb records one entry per CDR3 protein without DNA. The sample includes 400,000 or so distinct CDR3 sequences. A word on this clonotype: Its antigen remains unidentified.

Collection of a roughly 2.3 ml blood sample took place per donor. Germline lookup yields CDR1 LNHDA and CDR2 SQIVND (reference sequence). The CDR3 has 13 residues. Regarding the study as a whole: A reduction in TCRbeta diversity (inverse Simpson) was seen in IBD patients relative to healthy co-twins.

The chain is built from TRBV19 and TRBJ1-5. Sequenced sample: blood. The sequence was collected from a human donor with ulcerative colitis or Crohn's disease, or a healthy co-twin of an affected twin (not recorded which). This chain's CDR3 is CATSGSSTQPQHF.